These 29 T cell receptor beta chains were all obtained from the same sample, sequenced in a study of HIV-infected patients and healthy controls. Alpha and beta constant-region primers primed reverse transcription of around 540 ng RNA. Alpha and beta chain libraries were made separately by chain-specific third strand synthesis with multiplexing indices. MiXCR, applied by TCRdb to the 5' RACE reads, yields one record per CDR3 protein. The sample consists of 12,000 or so distinct CDR3 sequences, about 5.1% of them appearing once. Whole blood was used without fractionation, so all unsorted peripheral T cells were included. Sequences were obtained from blood. The receptors shown here come from an adult in good health.

This clonotype is termed medium-sized. The genes are TRBV5-1 and TRBJ2-5; D may be TRBD2 (6 bases). This CDR3 region has 14 residues. With 0 bases removed from V and 3 bases from J, the gap between germline ends came to 9 bases. CDR1 is SGHRS, CDR2 YFSETQ, per germline. CDR3 amino acids: CASSLAGVEETQYF. The CDR3, as DNA: TGCGCCAGCAGCTTGGCGGGGGTGGAAGAGACCCAGTACTTC.

In its sample, this clonotype ranks as medium-sized. The chain links TRBV7-8 to TRBJ1-1, with a possible D match to TRBD1 (6 bases). V shed 5 bases and J shed 5 bases, with 15 bases lying between them. Germline CDR1 reads SGHVS; CDR2 reads FQNEAQ. There are 14 residues in the CDR3. The CDR3: CASSLNRDDTEAFF. DNA for the CDR3: TGTGCCAGCAGCCTTAACAGGGATGATACTGAAGCTTTCTTT.

This clonotype was detected many times. The chain is built from TRBV4-1 and TRBJ2-5, with 11 bases fitting TRBD2. From germline, CDR1 is MGHRA and CDR2 YSYEKL. The V segment lost 0 bases and the J segment 2 bases; nucleotides outside the gene matches: 8. CDR3 size: 18 residues. CDR3: CASSQDIPSGGRQETQYF. The CDR3 DNA reads TGCGCCAGCAGCCAAGATATCCCTAGCGGGGGGCGTCAAGAGACCCAGTACTTC.

This clonotype ranks as medium-sized. The genes are TRBV15 and TRBJ2-2, with 8 bases matching TRBD2. Germline V CDR1 and CDR2: LNHNV, YYDKDF (reference sequence). Trimming took 3 bases from V and 0 from J; bases not matched to a gene: 3. CDR3 size: 16 residues. Written as DNA, the CDR3 is TGTGCCACCAGCAGGACAGCGGGGGCGAACACCGGGGAGCTGTTTTTT. Translated, it gives CATSRTAGANTGELFF. Complete variable domain (other parts from reference TRBV15 and TRBJ2-2): DAMVIQNPRYQVTQFGKPVTLSCSQTLNHNVMYWYQQKSSQAPKLLFHYYDKDFNNEADTPDNFQSRRPNTSFCFLDIRSPGLGDTAMYLCATSRTAGANTGELFFGEGSRLTVL.

This clonotype is labeled medium-sized. The V and J genes are TRBV5-1 and TRBJ1-4, with a weak D call TRBD1 (6 bases). The germline CDR1 and CDR2 sequences are SGHRS and YFSETQ. Trimming took off 4 bases at V and 8 bases at J, with 15 bases between the two ends. CDR3 length: 14 residues. Written as DNA, the CDR3 is TGCGCCAGCAGCGGAGACAGGTTCGGGGAAAAACTGTTTTTT. Translated: CASSGDRFGEKLFF.

This clonotype was seen repeatedly, ten times or more. This chain uses TRBV24-1 with TRBJ1-6; TRBD1 aligns across 10 bases. The CDR3 loop spans 16 amino acids. Trimming cost V 9 bases and J 6 bases; bases outside gene matches: 10. The V gene's germline CDR1 is KGHDR and CDR2 SFDVKD. The CDR3 DNA reads as TGTGCCACCTTCCCTGGCGGGGACAGGGGTAATTCACCCCTCCACTTT. It specifies CATFPGGDRGNSPLHF.

This clonotype was detected many times. CDR3 protein: CASSLGGQGPETQYF. The CDR3 nucleotides read TGTGCCAGCAGCCTAGGAGGACAGGGGCCAGAGACCCAGTACTTC. The chain carries TRBV4-2 and TRBJ2-5, with TRBD1 matching over 9 bases. Germline V gene lookup returns CDR1 LGHNA and CDR2 YNFKEQ. With V trimmed by 4 bases and J by 4 bases, 7 bases remained unmatched. This CDR3 region has 15 residues.

The table lists this clonotype with many counts. The chain has TRBV27 and TRBJ1-1; no definite D call. V shed 3 bases and J shed 0 bases, with 5 bases lying between them. This CDR3 spans 13 amino acids. CDR1 is MNHEY and CDR2 is SMNVEV in the germline V gene (reference sequence). The CDR3 nucleotides read TGTGCCAGCAGTTTCAAGATGAACACTGAAGCTTTCTTT. It yields the protein CASSFKMNTEAFF.

In this sample, this clonotype turned up many times. The chain combines TRBV6-2 or TRBV6-3 with TRBJ1-2; no firm D call. Trimming took 7 bases from V and 6 from J, leaving 21 bases between them. Germline loops: CDR1 MNHEY, CDR2 SVGEGT. The CDR3 loop spans 15 amino acids. CDR3: CASNARRPEFDGYTF. The DNA of the CDR3 is TGTGCCAGCAACGCGCGGCGTCCGGAGTTCGATGGCTACACCTTC.

V gene TRBV5-1 combines with J gene TRBJ2-7, with D unclear. The ends were cut back, 0 bases at V and 2 bases at J, with 12 bases in the middle. The CDR3 runs to 15 residues. Per the germline V gene, CDR1 is SGHRS and CDR2 is YFSETQ. CDR3 protein: CASSLGSQPTYEQYF. DNA for the CDR3: TGCGCCAGCAGCTTGGGGTCCCAGCCTACCTACGAGCAGTACTTC.

This clonotype was seen many times. The chain is built from TRBV20-1 and TRBJ1-5; 9 bases fit TRBD1. Germline-derived CDR1 and CDR2 are DFQATT and SNEGSKA (reference sequence). This CDR3 is built from 16 residues. J was trimmed by 6 bases and V by 8 bases; bases with no gene match: 17. CDR3 sequence reads: CSPHRDRDNIGQPQHF. As DNA, the CDR3 is TGCAGTCCCCATCGGGACAGGGACAATATTGGTCAGCCCCAGCATTTT.

This clonotype was counted many times. The chain has TRBV11-2 and TRBJ1-1; unclear D gene. The CDR3 contains 15 residues. The V gene's germline CDR1 is SGHAT and CDR2 FQNNGV. V lost 0 bases and J lost 0, with 8 bases in between. CDR3 bases: TGTGCCAGCAGCTTAGAACCGGGTGTGAACACTGAAGCTTTCTTT. Translated, it gives CASSLEPGVNTEAFF.

This clonotype was detected ten times or more. The chain links TRBV5-1 to TRBJ2-7, with D uncertain. V was clipped by 4 bases and J by 6 bases, with 8 bases between them. This CDR3 has 11 residues. CDR1 is SGHRS and CDR2 is YFSETQ in the germline V gene. The CDR3 DNA reads TGCGCCAGCAGCCAAGCTTTCGAGCAGTACTTC. Its protein is CASSQAFEQYF.

This clonotype has only a few counts. The chain employs TRBV5-1 and TRBJ2-1; TRBD2 matches 7 bases. Germline values: CDR1 SGHRS, CDR2 YFSETQ. This CDR3 comprises 16 residues. V shed 3 bases and J 7 bases; nucleotides not matched to a gene: 13. The CDR3: CASSYSFAGVKNEQFF. The CDR3 DNA sequence: TGCGCCAGCAGCTATAGCTTTGCGGGGGTGAAGAATGAGCAGTTCTTC.

This clonotype was detected many times. The chain links TRBV29-1 to TRBJ1-2, with 10 bases matching TRBD1. V lost 4 bases to trimming and J lost 4 bases; unmatched junction nucleotides: 0. The CDR3 is 12 amino acids. Per germline, CDR1 SQVTM and CDR2 ANQGSEA. The CDR3 coding sequence is TGCAGCGTTGGGACAGGGGGCTATGGCTACACCTTC. Translated, it gives CSVGTGGYGYTF.

Within the sample, this clonotype is medium-sized. The V and J genes are TRBV5-5 and TRBJ2-3; the D gene is possibly TRBD2 (5 bases). The CDR3 is made up of 16 amino acids. Trimming pared 1 base from V and 0 bases from J, leaving 12 bases between. CDR1 and CDR2 (germline): SGHKS, YYEKEE (reference sequence). The CDR3 reads CASSLLTGISTDTQYF. CDR3 DNA: TGTGCCAGCAGCTTGCTTACGGGAATTAGCACAGATACGCAGTATTTT.

This clonotype was seen at least ten times. V usage is TRBV20-1 and J usage is TRBJ2-1; 13 nucleotides agree with TRBD2. There are 13 residues in the CDR3. V trimming: 6 bases; J trimming: 7 bases; junction bases outside the gene matches: 3. The V gene's germline CDR1 is DFQATT and CDR2 SNEGSKA (reference sequence). In DNA, the CDR3 is TGCAGTGCAGAACTAGCGGGGGGGAATGAGCAGTTCTTC. The encoded protein is CSAELAGGNEQFF.

Ten or more counts support this clonotype. V and J are TRBV18 and TRBJ2-3; D might be TRBD1 (5 bases). CDR1 and CDR2 (germline): KGHSH, LQKENI. This CDR3 region has 15 residues. With 3 bases removed from V and 2 bases from J, the gap between germline ends came to 12 bases. DNA of the CDR3: TGTGCCAGCTCACCCCAGGGCGGAGTCACAGATACGCAGTATTTT. Translation: CASSPQGGVTDTQYF.

By its share, this clonotype is medium-sized. The CDR3 protein is CSASTGTSETQYF. The DNA for the CDR3 is TGCAGTGCTAGTACCGGGACTAGTGAGACCCAGTACTTC. The J gene is TRBJ2-5, the V gene TRBV20-1, with 8 bases identical to TRBD2. The germline CDR1 and CDR2 sequences are DFQATT and SNEGSKA (reference sequence). This CDR3 is 13 amino acids long. The ends lost 3 bases at V and 5 bases at J; junction bases unmatched: 5.

This clonotype is deemed medium-sized (0.01 to 0.1%). This chain joins TRBV7-2 and TRBJ2-7; TRBD2 aligns across 7 bases. The germline V gene encodes CDR1 SGHTA and CDR2 FQGNSA. V shed 9 bases, J shed 0 bases, and the junction held 8 bases outside the gene matches. The CDR3 is made up of 14 amino acids. This CDR3 reads CASGRRGSSYEQYF. Written as DNA, the CDR3 is TGTGCCAGTGGGAGGCGGGGGAGCTCCTACGAGCAGTACTTC.

This clonotype occurred many times. This chain links TRBV7-2 with TRBJ1-1; no clear D. Trimming cost V 5 bases and J 4 bases, with 14 bases left between them. This CDR3 has 14 amino acids. CDR1 is SGHTA, CDR2 FQGNSA, per germline. The CDR3 DNA reads as TGTGCCAGCAGCCCCCAGGTTGTTGGCACTGAAGCTTTCTTT. Residues: CASSPQVVGTEAFF.

This clonotype is medium-sized. The rearrangement uses TRBV5-1 and TRBJ2-5; no clear D. Trimming left V 5 bases short and J 5 bases short, with 13 bases between. Germline V gene data show CDR1 as SGHRS and CDR2 as YFSETQ. CDR3 size: 13 residues. This chain's CDR3 is CASSFVSSETQYF. CDR3 DNA sequence: TGCGCCAGCAGTTTCGTCTCCTCCGAGACCCAGTACTTC.

This clonotype has ten or more counts. The chain couples TRBV7-2 to TRBJ2-5, with 8 bases matching TRBD2. With 4 bases clipped from V and 5 bases from J, the junction kept 9 bases outside the gene matches. Germline V gene sequence: CDR1 SGHTA, CDR2 FQGNSA. The CDR3 length is 15 residues. The CDR3 region is CASSYGRGGSETQYF. CDR3 nucleotide sequence: TGTGCCAGCAGCTATGGACGGGGGGGCTCTGAGACCCAGTACTTC.

This clonotype is deemed medium-sized. The chain employs TRBV18 and TRBJ2-1, with 11 bases lining up with TRBD1. Germline V gene sequence: CDR1 KGHSH, CDR2 LQKENI. The CDR3 sequence is 18 residues long. With V trimmed by 0 bases and J by 3 bases, 7 bases remained unmatched. The CDR3: CASSPPFGQGALYNEQFF. The CDR3 bases are TGTGCCAGCTCACCACCGTTTGGACAGGGGGCCCTCTACAATGAGCAGTTCTTC.

This clonotype was counted many times. The chain has TRBV6-1 and TRBJ2-2; 7 bases map to TRBD1. Germline V gene lookup returns CDR1 MNHNS and CDR2 SASEGT. The CDR3 is 14 residues long. J gave up 3 bases and V 6 bases, and 4 bases lay outside the gene matches. CDR3: CASSRQGDTGELFF. The DNA for the CDR3 is TGTGCCAGCAGCCGGCAGGGGGACACCGGGGAGCTGTTTTTT.

Sample share makes this clonotype medium-sized. The rearrangement joins TRBV6-6 to TRBJ2-3; 7 bases are a match to TRBD2. Germline-derived CDR1 and CDR2 are MNHNY and SVGAGI (reference sequence). The CDR3 sequence is 16 residues long. V dropped 7 bases and J dropped 7; count of bases not matched to a gene: 17. The CDR3 DNA follows: TGTGCCAGCACCCGAGACTCTAGCGGCCGTATGAATACGCAGTATTTT. It specifies CASTRDSSGRMNTQYF.

This clonotype qualifies as medium-sized. This sequence joins TRBV29-1 and TRBJ1-2, with D unresolved. The CDR3 extends over 11 amino acids. CDR1 is SQVTM, CDR2 ANQGSEA, per germline. Trimming removed 7 bases from V and 3 bases from J, with 9 bases in between. The CDR3, as DNA: TGCAGCGCTGGCGAGGACTATGGCTACACCTTC. This translates into CSAGEDYGYTF.

By proportion, this clonotype is medium-sized (0.01 to 0.1%). J is TRBJ2-3 and V is TRBV20-1; 7 nucleotides line up with TRBD2. Germline CDR1 and CDR2: DFQATT and SNEGSKA (reference sequence). V gave up 5 bases and J gave up 5 bases; unmatched junction bases: 13. The CDR3 has 15 residues. CDR3 nucleotides: TGCAGTGCTCCCATCGGCGGGGGAGATCAAGATACGCAGTATTTT. It is translated as CSAPIGGGDQDTQYF.

This clonotype was found many times. This rearrangement joins TRBV7-9 to TRBJ2-2; unclear D gene. This CDR3 is built from 14 residues. Germline V CDR1 and CDR2: SEHNR, FQNEAQ (reference sequence). Trimming left V 4 bases short and J 5 bases short, with 11 bases between. The CDR3: CASSYHSGTGELFF. CDR3 coding DNA: TGTGCCAGCAGCTACCACTCCGGGACCGGGGAGCTGTTTTTT.